This entry concerns a single T cell receptor beta chain. Sequencing was performed with immunoSEQ multiplex PCR; in TCRdb, only in-frame clones are kept and a portion is missing. The sample holds approximately 60,000 clones; more than 75% are singletons and the top ten take under 6.5%. The sample originates from a study of technical replicates of blood from a handful of donors. V was clipped by 0 bases and J by 0 bases; unmatched bases: 7. CDR3 length: 18 residues. The germline V gene encodes CDR1 WNHNN and CDR2 SYGVQD (reference sequence). The rearrangement links TRBV10-1 to TRBJ1-4, with 7 positions matching TRBD1. The sequence came from a human donor in good health. Some clones in this sample may be carry-over from other donors' samples. Material for sequencing was PBMCs. The CDR3 sequence: CASSESIRQGATNEKLFF. CDR3 bases: TGCGCCAGCAGTGAGTCGATAAGGCAGGGGGCAACTAATGAAAAACTGTTTTTT.